This record covers a single T cell receptor beta chain. Healthy bone marrow donors supplied every sample. Researchers ran the PCR with 60 Vbeta and 13 Jbeta primers. TCRdb's table, derived via immunoSEQ multiplex PCR, lists solely in-frame clones and lacks some. The profile shows about 190,000 clones, roughly 80% of them singletons. This sample stems from a study of cytomegalovirus exposure and HLA in healthy donors. The sequence came from a man between 40 and 49 years old in good health and CMV-seropositive. The material sequenced was PBMCs.

The CDR3 DNA follows: TGCGCCAGCAGCCAAAGACTAGCGGGGAGTAGCTACGAGCAGTACTTC. Protein: CASSQRLAGSSYEQYF. The chain employs TRBV4-1 and TRBJ2-7; 11 bases map to TRBD2. This CDR3 comprises 16 residues. Germline trimming cut 2 bases from V and 3 bases from J; bases unmatched to any gene: 6. Per the germline V gene, CDR1 is MGHRA and CDR2 is YSYEKL.